This T cell receptor (beta chain) comes out of a study of vaccination effects on CD4 cells after COVID-19. On the study more broadly: A couple of convalescent patients provided samples 16 days and one week prevaccination.

Once cultured for under 11 days, the cells underwent separation to obtain CD4+ T cells. The authors replaced half the medium with IL-2 medium on days 3 and 7. Deletions cut 2 bases from V and 9 bases from J, with 11 bases between. Germline loops: CDR1 KGHSH, CDR2 LQKENI. CDR3 length: 13 residues. To note about this clone: Its antigen is unknown.

TCRdb's copy holds only in-frame clones and misses some; the assay was immunoSEQ multiplex PCR. In the table there are 50,000 to 75,000 clones, about 72% of which are singletons. Study observations and caveats: Late after vaccination, infection- and vaccine-induced clones showed marked clonal contraction.

Sequenced material: CD4+ T cells from PBMCs cultured without peptide, taken before COVID-19 vaccination. The source is a human donor who had a prior SARS-CoV-2 infection. The chain employs TRBV18 and TRBJ1-5; no definite D call. The CDR3 spells CASSPTARRPQHF. CDR3 nucleotides: TGTGCCAGCTCACCAACAGCCCGACGGCCCCAGCATTTT.